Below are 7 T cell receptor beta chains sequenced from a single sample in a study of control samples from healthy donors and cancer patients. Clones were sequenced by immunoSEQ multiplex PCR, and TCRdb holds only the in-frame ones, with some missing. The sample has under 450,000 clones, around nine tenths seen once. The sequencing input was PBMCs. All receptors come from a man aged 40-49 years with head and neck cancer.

The CDR3 here is CASNRLGGSPGELFF. CDR3 sequence (DNA): TGTGCCAGCAATCGTCTGGGGGGAAGTCCCGGGGAGCTGTTTTTT. This chain uses TRBV9 with TRBJ2-2; tentatively, D is TRBD2 (6 bases). This CDR3 contains 15 residues. Germline lookup yields CDR1 SGDLS and CDR2 YYNGEE. The ends were cut back, 6 bases at V and 6 bases at J, with 18 bases in the middle.

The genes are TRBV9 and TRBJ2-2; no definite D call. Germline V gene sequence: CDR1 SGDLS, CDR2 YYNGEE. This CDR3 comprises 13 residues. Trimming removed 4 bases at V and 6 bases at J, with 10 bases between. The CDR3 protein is CASSSDNPGELFF. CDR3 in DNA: TGTGCCAGCAGCAGTGACAATCCCGGGGAGCTGTTTTTT.

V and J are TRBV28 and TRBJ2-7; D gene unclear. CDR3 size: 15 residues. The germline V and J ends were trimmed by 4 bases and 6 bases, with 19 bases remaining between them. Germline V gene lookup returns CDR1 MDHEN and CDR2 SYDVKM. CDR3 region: CASSSFFGPLAEQYF. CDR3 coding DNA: TGTGCCAGCAGTTCTTTTTTCGGACCTCTCGCCGAGCAGTACTTC.

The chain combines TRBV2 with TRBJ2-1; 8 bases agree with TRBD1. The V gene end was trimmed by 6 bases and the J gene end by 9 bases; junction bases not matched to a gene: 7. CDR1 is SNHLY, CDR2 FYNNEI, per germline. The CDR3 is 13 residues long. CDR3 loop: CASREDRASEQFF. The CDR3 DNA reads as TGTGCCAGCAGGGAGGACAGGGCCTCTGAGCAGTTCTTC.

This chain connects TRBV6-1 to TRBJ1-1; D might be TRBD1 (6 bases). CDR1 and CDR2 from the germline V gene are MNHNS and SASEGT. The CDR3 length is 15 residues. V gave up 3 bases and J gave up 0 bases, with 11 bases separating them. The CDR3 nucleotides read TGTGCCAGCAGTGAGCCGGGACATATGAACACTGAAGCTTTCTTT. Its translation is CASSEPGHMNTEAFF.

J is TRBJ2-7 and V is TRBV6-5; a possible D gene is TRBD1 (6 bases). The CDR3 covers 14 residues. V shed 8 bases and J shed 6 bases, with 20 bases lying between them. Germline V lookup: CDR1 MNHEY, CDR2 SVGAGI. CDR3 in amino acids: CASSIQGYFREQYF. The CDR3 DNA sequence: TGTGCCAGCTCTATCCAGGGGTATTTCCGCGAGCAGTACTTC.

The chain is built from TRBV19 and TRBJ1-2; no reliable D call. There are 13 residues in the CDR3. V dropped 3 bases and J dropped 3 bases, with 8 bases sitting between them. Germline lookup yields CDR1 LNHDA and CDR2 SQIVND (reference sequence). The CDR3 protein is CASSIAGDYGYTF. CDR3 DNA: TGTGCCAGTAGTATCGCAGGAGACTATGGCTACACCTTC.